A selection of T cell receptor beta chains follows, all from one sample in a study of T cell repertoires in cytomegalovirus infection. TCRdb reanalysed the reads using MiXCR and keeps one entry per CDR3 protein. In the table there are around 530,000 distinct CDR3 sequences, about 25% of which are singletons. Material: PBMCs. The receptors were sampled from a human donor in good health (CMV status not recorded). Some clones in this sample may be carry-over from other donors' samples. The CDR3 runs from the conserved cysteine through the conserved F or W. Each record gives: clone size, J gene, D gene, V gene, CDR3 protein, CDR3 DNA. D genes are given only for firm matches. Not every row has a clone size; where given, it reads once, few, many or a size class.

clone size: NA
J gene: TRBJ2-1
D gene: NA
V gene: TRBV24-1
CDR3 protein: CATRASSYNEQFF
CDR3 DNA: TGTGCCACCAGGGCCAGCTCCTACAATGAGCAGTTCTTC

clone size: many
J gene: TRBJ1-5
D gene: NA
V gene: TRBV4-2
CDR3 protein: CASSQEGAWDQPQHF
CDR3 DNA: TGTGCCAGCAGCCAGGAAGGGGCGTGGGATCAGCCCCAGCATTTT

clone size: many
J gene: TRBJ2-1
D gene: TRBD1
V gene: TRBV7-2
CDR3 protein: CASSSGQGRNEQFF
CDR3 DNA: TGTGCCAGCAGCTCAGGACAGGGTCGGAATGAGCAGTTCTTC

clone size: many
J gene: TRBJ2-2
D gene: NA
V gene: TRBV7-2
CDR3 protein: CASSLVRHREGLFF
CDR3 DNA: TGTGCCAGCAGCTTAGTACGGCACAGGGAGGGGCTGTTTTTT

clone size: few
J gene: TRBJ1-5
D gene: TRBD1
V gene: TRBV7-9
CDR3 protein: CACSPGQGGSQPQHF
CDR3 DNA: TGTGCCTGCAGCCCCGGACAGGGGGGCAGTCAGCCCCAGCATTTT

clone size: NA
J gene: TRBJ1-4
D gene: NA
V gene: TRBV12-3/TRBV12-4
CDR3 protein: CASSLQGNGLFF
CDR3 DNA: TGTGCCAGCAGTTTACAGGGGAATGGTCTGTTTTTT

clone size: NA
J gene: TRBJ2-1
D gene: TRBD2
V gene: TRBV11-3
CDR3 protein: CASSAGLAGVNEQFF
CDR3 DNA: TGTGCCAGCAGCGCGGGACTAGCGGGAGTCAATGAGCAGTTCTTC

clone size: many
J gene: TRBJ1-3
D gene: NA
V gene: TRBV7-2
CDR3 protein: CASSLGGSIYF
CDR3 DNA: TGTGCCAGCAGCTTAGGAGGGTCCATATATTTT

clone size: NA
J gene: TRBJ2-1
D gene: TRBD2
V gene: TRBV6-5
CDR3 protein: CASSFRTSGRVTEQFF
CDR3 DNA: TGTGCCAGCAGTTTCCGGACTAGCGGGAGAGTAACTGAGCAGTTCTTC

clone size: NA
J gene: TRBJ2-7
D gene: NA
V gene: TRBV30
CDR3 protein: CAWSFGSGTGEIYYEQYF
CDR3 DNA: NA

clone size: few
J gene: TRBJ2-2
D gene: TRBD1
V gene: TRBV5-5
CDR3 protein: CASSRQTGTNTGELFF
CDR3 DNA: TGTGCCAGCAGCCGGCAGACAGGGACAAACACCGGGGAGCTGTTTTTT

clone size: NA
J gene: TRBJ1-1
D gene: NA
V gene: TRBV12-3/TRBV12-4
CDR3 protein: CASTEGWTNTEAFF
CDR3 DNA: TGTGCCAGCACGGAGGGGTGGACGAACACTGAAGCTTTCTTT

clone size: NA
J gene: TRBJ1-1
D gene: TRBD1
V gene: TRBV7-9
CDR3 protein: CASSLGPGQGANTEAFF
CDR3 DNA: TGTGCCAGCAGCTTAGGCCCGGGACAGGGGGCGAACACTGAAGCTTTCTTT

clone size: many
J gene: TRBJ2-5
D gene: TRBD2
V gene: TRBV7-2
CDR3 protein: CASSTGLAGTQETQYF
CDR3 DNA: TGTGCCAGCAGCACCGGACTAGCGGGAACACAAGAGACCCAGTACTTC

clone size: medium-sized
J gene: TRBJ2-1
D gene: TRBD2
V gene: TRBV7-9
CDR3 protein: CASSRTSGSRRGNEQFF
CDR3 DNA: TGTGCCAGCAGCCGGACTAGCGGGAGCAGGAGAGGCAATGAGCAGTTCTTC

clone size: NA
J gene: TRBJ1-3
D gene: NA
V gene: TRBV5-1
CDR3 protein: CASSDPTEAGNTIYF
CDR3 DNA: TGCGCCAGCAGCGATCCAACAGAGGCTGGAAACACCATATATTTT

clone size: few
J gene: TRBJ1-6
D gene: NA
V gene: TRBV2
CDR3 protein: CASSERFSPLHF
CDR3 DNA: TGTGCCAGCAGTGAAAGGTTTTCACCCCTCCACTTT

clone size: few
J gene: TRBJ2-3
D gene: NA
V gene: TRBV6-5
CDR3 protein: CASSYRGLHPIGTDTQYF
CDR3 DNA: TGTGCCAGCAGTTATAGAGGACTCCACCCCATCGGAACAGATACGCAGTATTTT

clone size: few
J gene: TRBJ2-7
D gene: NA
V gene: TRBV12-3/TRBV12-4
CDR3 protein: CASSLVNYEQYF
CDR3 DNA: TGTGCCAGCAGTTTAGTCAACTACGAGCAGTACTTC

clone size: NA
J gene: TRBJ1-6
D gene: NA
V gene: TRBV30
CDR3 protein: CAWIPGPTNSPLHF
CDR3 DNA: TGTGCCTGGATCCCGGGACCGACTAATTCACCCCTCCACTTT

clone size: many
J gene: TRBJ2-5
D gene: TRBD2
V gene: TRBV24-1
CDR3 protein: CATSDPGLAPETQYF
CDR3 DNA: TGTGCCACCAGTGACCCGGGACTAGCGCCGGAGACCCAGTACTTC

clone size: NA
J gene: TRBJ1-6
D gene: NA
V gene: TRBV20-1
CDR3 protein: CSVSQLQYNSPLHF
CDR3 DNA: TGCAGTGTCTCACAGTTGCAGTATAATTCACCCCTCCACTTT

clone size: few
J gene: TRBJ2-5
D gene: NA
V gene: TRBV19
CDR3 protein: CASRIRVGETQYF
CDR3 DNA: TGTGCCAGTAGGATTAGGGTCGGAGAGACCCAGTACTTC

clone size: few
J gene: TRBJ2-1
D gene: NA
V gene: TRBV24-1
CDR3 protein: CATSDPRTVYNEQFF
CDR3 DNA: TGTGCCACCAGTGATCCGCGGACAGTCTACAATGAGCAGTTCTTC

clone size: NA
J gene: TRBJ2-5
D gene: TRBD1
V gene: TRBV4-1
CDR3 protein: CASSQVTGEETQYF
CDR3 DNA: TGCGCCAGCAGCCAAGTTACAGGGGAAGAGACCCAGTACTTC

clone size: NA
J gene: TRBJ2-1
D gene: TRBD2
V gene: TRBV5-1
CDR3 protein: CASSDGLAGYFYNEQFF
CDR3 DNA: TGCGCCAGCAGCGATGGACTAGCGGGATATTTTTACAATGAGCAGTTCTTC

clone size: NA
J gene: TRBJ1-6
D gene: NA
V gene: TRBV6-5
CDR3 protein: CASSKRTVSPLHF
CDR3 DNA: TGTGCCAGCAGTAAACGGACAGTTTCACCCCTCCACTTT

clone size: NA
J gene: TRBJ2-1
D gene: TRBD1
V gene: TRBV23-1
CDR3 protein: CASSQLRKDRGFDNEQFF
CDR3 DNA: TGCGCCAGCAGTCAACTACGCAAGGACAGGGGATTCGACAATGAGCAGTTCTTC

clone size: few
J gene: TRBJ2-1
D gene: NA
V gene: TRBV5-1
CDR3 protein: CASSLVGRNSYNEQFF
CDR3 DNA: TGCGCCAGCAGCTTGGTAGGGCGCAACTCCTACAATGAGCAGTTCTTC

clone size: NA
J gene: TRBJ2-3
D gene: NA
V gene: TRBV4-1
CDR3 protein: CASSHLDPKDTQYF
CDR3 DNA: TGCGCCAGCAGCCACCTAGACCCGAAGGATACGCAGTATTTT

clone size: NA
J gene: TRBJ2-3
D gene: NA
V gene: TRBV27
CDR3 protein: CASRQDWSTDTQYF
CDR3 DNA: TGTGCCAGCAGACAGGACTGGAGTACAGATACGCAGTATTTT

clone size: few
J gene: TRBJ2-5
D gene: NA
V gene: TRBV7-9
CDR3 protein: CASSSRREQETQYF
CDR3 DNA: TGTGCCAGCAGCTCAAGGCGGGAACAAGAGACCCAGTACTTC

clone size: many
J gene: TRBJ2-7
D gene: TRBD2
V gene: TRBV14
CDR3 protein: CASSQLTSGSYEQYF
CDR3 DNA: TGTGCCAGCAGCCAACTGACTAGCGGGAGTTACGAGCAGTACTTC

clone size: few
J gene: TRBJ1-1
D gene: NA
V gene: TRBV7-9
CDR3 protein: CASSLLDMNTEAFF
CDR3 DNA: TGTGCCAGCAGCTTATTAGATATGAACACTGAAGCTTTCTTT

clone size: NA
J gene: TRBJ1-3
D gene: NA
V gene: TRBV9
CDR3 protein: CASSVDPREGAGNTIYF
CDR3 DNA: TGTGCCAGCAGCGTAGATCCCCGGGAAGGGGCTGGAAACACCATATATTTT

clone size: many
J gene: TRBJ2-1
D gene: TRBD2
V gene: TRBV7-2
CDR3 protein: CASSQYSPGLADGSYNEQFF
CDR3 DNA: TGTGCCAGCAGTCAATATTCCCCGGGACTAGCGGACGGCTCCTACAATGAGCAGTTCTTC

clone size: NA
J gene: TRBJ1-4
D gene: NA
V gene: TRBV25-1
CDR3 protein: CASSEEGRSNEKLFF
CDR3 DNA: TGTGCCAGCAGTGAAGAGGGCCGGTCTAATGAAAAACTGTTTTTT

clone size: many
J gene: TRBJ1-1
D gene: NA
V gene: TRBV6-5
CDR3 protein: CASSFTGGNTEAFF
CDR3 DNA: TGTGCCAGCAGTTTCACGGGGGGGAACACTGAAGCTTTCTTT

clone size: few
J gene: TRBJ1-5
D gene: TRBD1
V gene: TRBV29-1
CDR3 protein: CSGKGQSSNQPQHF
CDR3 DNA: TGCAGCGGGAAGGGACAGTCAAGTAATCAGCCCCAGCATTTT

clone size: few
J gene: TRBJ2-1
D gene: NA
V gene: TRBV11-3
CDR3 protein: CASSLGPVYNEQFF
CDR3 DNA: TGTGCCAGCAGCTTAGGCCCAGTATACAATGAGCAGTTCTTC

clone size: few
J gene: TRBJ1-1
D gene: NA
V gene: TRBV7-2
CDR3 protein: CASSRTFIQNTEAFF
CDR3 DNA: TGTGCCAGCAGCCGGACATTTATCCAGAACACTGAAGCTTTCTTT

clone size: NA
J gene: TRBJ2-7
D gene: TRBD1
V gene: TRBV5-1
CDR3 protein: CASSLGQGEYEQYF
CDR3 DNA: TGCGCCAGCAGCTTGGGACAGGGCGAATACGAGCAGTACTTC

clone size: NA
J gene: TRBJ2-5
D gene: TRBD2
V gene: TRBV20-1
CDR3 protein: CSAIGFIPSSGLRGETQYF
CDR3 DNA: TGCAGTGCTATTGGGTTTATACCCTCTAGCGGACTACGAGGAGAGACCCAGTACTTC

clone size: NA
J gene: TRBJ2-3
D gene: TRBD2
V gene: TRBV25-1
CDR3 protein: CASSERGRSTDTQYF
CDR3 DNA: TGTGCCAGCAGTGAGCGGGGGAGGTCCACAGATACGCAGTATTTT

clone size: few
J gene: TRBJ1-5
D gene: NA
V gene: TRBV10-3
CDR3 protein: CAIRPGQGDQPQHF
CDR3 DNA: TGTGCCATCAGACCGGGACAAGGGGATCAGCCCCAGCATTTT

clone size: NA
J gene: TRBJ2-3
D gene: NA
V gene: TRBV7-2
CDR3 protein: CASSFLFGGSTDTQYF
CDR3 DNA: TGTGCCAGCAGCTTTCTATTCGGCGGTAGCACAGATACGCAGTATTTT

clone size: NA
J gene: TRBJ2-5
D gene: TRBD2
V gene: TRBV7-8
CDR3 protein: CASSLAGLSGRQETQYF
CDR3 DNA: TGTGCCAGCAGCTTAGCGGGACTGAGCGGGAGACAAGAGACCCAGTACTTC

clone size: NA
J gene: TRBJ1-5
D gene: NA
V gene: TRBV7-6
CDR3 protein: CASRPSSGEQPQHF
CDR3 DNA: TGTGCCAGCAGACCTAGCTCGGGTGAGCAGCCCCAGCATTTT

clone size: few
J gene: TRBJ2-7
D gene: TRBD2
V gene: TRBV28
CDR3 protein: CASSPLAGGILYYEQYF
CDR3 DNA: TGTGCCAGCAGTCCGTTAGCGGGAGGAATTCTTTACTACGAGCAGTACTTC

clone size: many
J gene: TRBJ2-3
D gene: NA
V gene: TRBV7-2
CDR3 protein: CASSLIARRSGSTDTQYF
CDR3 DNA: TGTGCCAGCAGCTTAATTGCCAGACGATCCGGGAGCACAGATACGCAGTATTTT